The present TCR beta chain was sequenced within a study of response to subunit inactivated influenza vaccine. Regarding the study as a whole: After each seasonal influenza vaccination, few new T cells are recruited, the authors suggested.

TCRdb called the RT-PCR reads again in MiXCR, with one record for every CDR3 protein. This sample has roughly 790,000 distinct CDR3 sequences; roughly 20% occur once, and the top ten carry about 9.4%. As to this clonotype: Its matching antigen is unknown.

The CDR3 is made up of 12 amino acids. Per germline, CDR1 MNHEY and CDR2 SMNVEV (reference sequence). This TCR derives from a man in his fifties or sixties who received an inactivated influenza vaccine. This chain joins TRBV27 and TRBJ2-5, with TRBD2 identical over 8 bases. The specimen comprised PBMCs from blood, sampled roughly 5 days after vaccination. CDR3 loop: CDELADKETQYF. The DNA of the CDR3 is TGTGACGAACTAGCGGATAAAGAGACCCAGTACTTC.